The next 9 T cell receptor delta chains were all read from a single sample in a study of gamma-delta T cells after stem cell transplantation. TCRdb reanalyzed the RT-PCR reads using CATT. The sample carries under 6,500 delta-chain clones, 1.5% to 2.5% recorded once. Sequenced material: gamma-delta T cells. All receptors derive from a human donor. It is not recorded whose cells these are; they may come from a transplant donor.

Comments on this clone: Being one base from a much bigger clone, this may be a read error. Additional DNA sequences in this sample encode the identical CDR3. V usage is TRDV2 and J usage is TRDJ1; 9 nucleotides line up with TRDD3. The ends lost 3 bases at V and 1 base at J; junction bases unmatched: 11. The CDR3 contains 17 residues. Germline CDR1 GEAIGNYY, CDR2 EKD. DNA of the CDR3: TGTGCCTGTGACGCTATACTAGGGGATACGACCACCGATAAACTCATCTTT. Its translation is CACDAILGDTTTDKLIF.

The chain carries TRDV1 and TRDJ3; 11 bases are shared with TRDD3. The CDR3 has 21 amino acids. CDR1 TSWWSYY and CDR2 QGS come from the germline V gene. V shed 1 base and J 0 bases; nucleotides not matched to a gene: 8. The CDR3 DNA follows: TGTGCTCTTGGGGAACCGCTCTGGGGGATACCTGGCTCCTGGGACACCCGACAGATGTTTTTC. Translating it yields CALGEPLWGIPGSWDTRQMFF.

Concerning this clone: The protein in TCRdb stems from a much larger clone and differs at residue 17 from this DNA's translation, likely a read error; here the protein is translated from the DNA. This rearrangement joins TRDV2 to TRDJ1, with TRDD3 matching over 8 bases. Per the germline V gene, CDR1 is GEAIGNYY and CDR2 is EKD. The CDR3 length is 19 residues. The CDR3 sequence is CACDGVPGSTGGYTDKPIF. The CDR3 coding sequence is TGTGCCTGTGACGGTGTGCCCGGCTCTACTGGGGGGTACACCGATAAACCCATCTTT.

This chain uses TRDV2 with TRDJ1, with 8 bases lining up with TRDD3. Germline V CDR1 and CDR2: GEAIGNYY, EKD. This CDR3 is 17 amino acids long. Trimming took 3 bases from V and 0 from J; bases not matched to a gene: 11. The CDR3 loop reads CACDPLVLGDNTDKLIF. CDR3 DNA sequence: TGTGCCTGTGACCCACTTGTCCTGGGGGACAACACCGATAAACTCATCTTT.

By share, this clone counts as medium-sized. The chain uses TRDV2 and TRDJ3; 9 nucleotides agree with TRDD3. CDR1 is GEAIGNYY and CDR2 is EKD in the germline V gene. Germline trimming cut 0 bases from V and 0 bases from J; bases unmatched to any gene: 14. The CDR3 totals 22 residues. The CDR3 nucleotides are TGTGCCTGTGACACCGCGGCCCCGACTGGGGGACCTAGCTCCTGGGACACCCGACAGATGTTTTTC. It codes for CACDTAAPTGGPSSWDTRQMFF.

The chain recombines TRDV2 with TRDJ1; 8 nucleotides agree with TRDD3. Germline V gives CDR1 GEAIGNYY, CDR2 EKD. J was trimmed by 4 bases and V by 2 bases; bases with no gene match: 5. The CDR3 loop spans 14 amino acids. The CDR3 DNA reads TGTGCCTGTGACATGGCTGGGGGAAGCGATAAACTCATCTTT. Translation gives CACDMAGGSDKLIF.

Regarding this clone: A far more abundant clone sits one base away, making this likely a read error. The sample carries other DNA sequences with the same CDR3. V usage is TRDV2 and J usage is TRDJ1, with 7 positions matching TRDD3. Germline V gene data show CDR1 as GEAIGNYY and CDR2 as EKD. The CDR3 extends over 15 amino acids. Germline trimming cut 0 bases from V and 2 bases from J; bases unmatched to any gene: 5. The CDR3 here is CACDTLGVLTDKLIF. The DNA for the CDR3 is TGTGCCTGTGACACCCTGGGGGTGCTGACCGATAAACTCATCTTT.

In regard to this clone: TCRdb's listed protein matches a much larger clone and diverges from this DNA's translation at residue 18, likely through a read error; the protein shown comes from the DNA. The chain has TRDV2 and TRDJ1; D remains ambiguous. Between the trimmed V and J ends, which lost 0 bases and 9 bases, there was a span of 31 bases. From germline, CDR1 is GEAIGNYY and CDR2 EKD. CDR3 length equals 19 residues. The CDR3 is CACDTLRTGGSALTAQLIF. CDR3 nucleotides: TGTGCCTGTGACACCCTCCGAACGGGTGGCTCAGCTTTGACAGCACAACTCATCTTT.

A note on this clone: This may be a read error: a much more frequent sequence differs by one nucleotide. This chain connects TRDV2 to TRDJ1; the D gene is possibly TRDD3 (5 bases). The ends were cut back, 3 bases at V and 2 bases at J, with 39 bases in the middle. This CDR3 is 23 amino acids long. Germline CDR1 is GEAIGNYY and CDR2 is EKD. The CDR3 protein is CACDLVVVGKPGPYETGTDKLIF. The CDR3 coding sequence is TGTGCCTGTGACCTCGTGGTGGTGGGGAAACCCGGCCCATATGAAACGGGAACCGATAAACTCATCTTT.